Listed below are T cell receptor beta chains from one sample, sequenced in a study of identical twins' blood T cells. TCRdb re-called the 5' RACE reads with MiXCR, one entry per CDR3 protein. The data show fewer than 450,000 distinct CDR3 sequences, with about 28% seen just once and about 6% held by the top ten. Sequencing was carried out using PBMCs. These TCRs come from a woman aged 18-49 years in good health. Each CDR3 is given with its conserved first and last residue. A D gene is named only where the DNA matches it firmly. Some rows mark clone size as missing; the rest say once, few, many or name a class of expanded clone.

D,size,V,J,length,CDR3,DNA
TRBD2,many,TRBV7-3,TRBJ2-3,16,CASSLGGSGGINTQYF,TGTGCCAGCAGCCTCGGTGGTAGCGGGGGGATCAATACGCAGTATTTT
TRBD1,few,TRBV19,TRBJ1-1,12,CASTTGGTEAFF,TGTGCCAGTACTACAGGGGGCACTGAAGCTTTCTTT
NA,NA,TRBV5-4,TRBJ1-1,14,CASSILDWNTEAFF,TGTGCCAGCAGCATACTAGACTGGAACACTGAAGCTTTCTTT
TRBD2,NA,TRBV6-4,TRBJ2-3,16,CASSDSPAGGADTQYF,TGTGCCAGCAGTGACTCTCCAGCGGGGGGCGCAGATACGCAGTATTTT
TRBD2,NA,TRBV6-2/TRBV6-3,TRBJ2-1,14,CASSYSSGIGEQFF,TGTGCCAGCAGTTACTCTAGCGGGATTGGTGAGCAGTTCTTC
NA,NA,TRBV20-1,TRBJ2-1,15,CSARDWGTTSNERFF,TGCAGTGCTAGAGATTGGGGGACAACCTCCAATGAGCGGTTCTTC
NA,NA,TRBV2,TRBJ1-1,13,CASNGQSYAEAFF,TGTGCCAGCAACGGACAGTCCTACGCTGAAGCTTTCTTT
NA,few,TRBV7-2,TRBJ2-3,14,CASSLVWGSDTQYF,TGTGCCAGCAGCTTAGTGTGGGGGTCAGATACGCAGTATTTT
NA,NA,TRBV27,TRBJ2-5,13,CASREISKETQYF,TGTGCCAGCAGGGAAATAAGCAAGGAGACCCAGTACTTC
NA,NA,TRBV14,TRBJ2-1,15,CASSPTRWREIEQFF,TGTGCCAGCAGTCCGACCAGGTGGCGCGAAATTGAGCAGTTCTTC
NA,NA,TRBV20-1,TRBJ2-3,13,CSASSIDLVTQYF,TGCAGTGCTAGCAGTATCGACCTTGTTACGCAGTATTTT
NA,NA,TRBV6-5,TRBJ1-5,16,CASSYGGPYSNQPQHF,TGTGCCAGCAGTTACGGGGGTCCCTATAGCAATCAGCCCCAGCATTTT
TRBD1,few,TRBV20-1,TRBJ1-3,14,CSALRDSSGNTIYF,TGCAGTGCTCTAAGGGACAGCTCTGGAAACACCATATATTTT
NA,few,TRBV9,TRBJ1-1,14,CASATGLRNTGAFF,TGTGCCAGCGCCACCGGGCTGCGAAATACTGGAGCTTTCTTT
NA,NA,TRBV4-3,TRBJ2-1,14,CASSQFSAEPEQFF,TGCGCCAGCAGCCAATTTAGCGCAGAGCCTGAGCAGTTCTTC
NA,NA,TRBV12-3/TRBV12-4,TRBJ2-5,13,CASSWSRQETQYF,TGTGCCAGCAGCTGGAGCCGGCAAGAGACCCAGTACTTC
TRBD1,few,TRBV27,TRBJ1-2,16,CASSPKGGQGSNGYTF,TGTGCCAGCAGTCCCAAGGGAGGACAGGGGTCGAACGGCTACACCTTC
NA,NA,TRBV7-9,TRBJ2-2,14,CASSSIGLAGELFF,TGTGCCAGCAGCAGCATAGGTCTCGCCGGGGAGCTGTTTTTT
TRBD1,NA,TRBV20-1,TRBJ1-4,17,CSARAQPRTGGNEKLFF,TGCAGTGCTAGAGCACAACCCCGGACAGGGGGTAATGAAAAACTGTTTTTT
NA,NA,TRBV29-1,TRBJ1-1,13,CSSRGPSNTEAFF,TGCAGCTCTCGGGGCCCCTCCAACACTGAAGCTTTCTTT
TRBD1,NA,TRBV10-3,TRBJ1-1,16,CAISESTDRVYTEAFF,TGTGCCATCAGTGAGTCGACAGACAGGGTCTACACTGAAGCTTTCTTT
NA,NA,TRBV20-1,TRBJ2-1,12,CSAGSSYNEQFF,TGCAGTGCCGGGAGCTCCTACAATGAGCAGTTCTTC
NA,once,TRBV6-6,TRBJ2-2,16,CASSYSGGSNTGELFF,TGTGCCAGCAGTTATTCAGGGGGGTCCAACACCGGGGAGCTGTTTTTT
NA,few,TRBV29-1,TRBJ1-1,15,CSVELSGQRNTEAFF,TGCAGCGTTGAGCTCTCGGGACAAAGGAACACTGAAGCTTTCTTT
TRBD1,NA,TRBV29-1,TRBJ2-1,15,CSGLGTGGSYNEQFF,TGCAGCGGTCTCGGGACAGGGGGCTCCTACAATGAGCAGTTCTTC
NA,NA,TRBV6-5,TRBJ1-2,15,CASSYWKRGGYGYTF,TGTGCCAGCAGTTACTGGAAGAGAGGGGGATATGGCTACACCTTC
NA,NA,TRBV18,TRBJ1-3,15,CASSPVGTAGNTIYF,TGTGCCAGCTCACCAGTAGGGACGGCCGGAAACACCATATATTTT
NA,once,TRBV10-2,TRBJ1-3,16,CASSEFNGYSGNTIYF,TGCGCCAGCAGTGAGTTTAACGGGTACTCTGGAAACACCATATATTTT
NA,NA,TRBV20-1,TRBJ2-1,13,CSARARLFNEQFF,TGCAGTGCTAGAGCCCGACTCTTCAATGAGCAGTTCTTC
NA,many,TRBV7-9,TRBJ2-4,16,CASSLAFLLAKNIQYF,TGTGCCAGCAGCTTAGCCTTTCTCTTAGCCAAAAACATTCAGTACTTC
NA,few,TRBV11-2,TRBJ2-7,15,CASSLEGTLGYEQYF,TGTGCCAGCAGCTTAGAGGGTACCCTTGGCTACGAGCAGTACTTC
TRBD2,few,TRBV11-2,TRBJ2-1,16,CASSAQTSGYGNEQFF,TGTGCCAGCAGCGCCCAGACTAGCGGCTATGGGAATGAGCAGTTCTTC
NA,NA,TRBV9,TRBJ1-6,12,CASGGRNSPLHF,TGTGCCAGCGGGGGGAGGAATTCACCCCTCCACTTT
TRBD2,many,TRBV11-2,TRBJ2-3,18,CASQKRTSGSGSTDTQYF,TGTGCCAGCCAAAAGAGAACTAGCGGGAGTGGGAGCACAGATACGCAGTATTTT
NA,NA,TRBV20-1,TRBJ1-1,15,CSARVLKGGNTEAFF,TGCAGTGCTAGAGTCCTCAAGGGGGGGAACACTGAAGCTTTCTTT
NA,NA,TRBV7-2,TRBJ2-1,12,CASTIPVNEQFF,TGTGCCAGCACTATTCCCGTCAATGAGCAGTTCTTC
NA,NA,TRBV6-1,TRBJ2-3,15,CASTQRRARGDTQYF,TGTGCCAGCACCCAGAGGAGGGCCCGGGGAGATACGCAGTATTTT
NA,few,TRBV29-1,TRBJ2-7,12,CSVFHGSYEQYF,TGCAGCGTTTTCCACGGCTCCTACGAGCAGTACTTC
TRBD2,NA,TRBV20-1,TRBJ2-1,14,CSASTTSGMGEQFF,TGCAGTGCTAGTACGACTAGCGGGATGGGTGAGCAGTTCTTC
TRBD1,NA,TRBV29-1,TRBJ1-1,13,CSVLGQGHTEAFF,TGCAGCGTTCTTGGACAGGGGCACACTGAAGCTTTCTTT
TRBD1,NA,TRBV30,TRBJ2-7,13,CAYRGPSSYEQYF,TGTGCCTACAGGGGGCCGAGCTCCTACGAGCAGTACTTC
NA,few,TRBV20-1,TRBJ1-3,14,CSAKKVLSGNTIYF,TGCAGTGCCAAAAAGGTACTCTCTGGAAACACCATATATTTT
NA,few,TRBV30,TRBJ1-5,13,CAWRKGMGQPQHF,TGTGCCTGGAGAAAAGGGATGGGCCAGCCCCAGCATTTT
NA,many,TRBV18,TRBJ2-3,16,CASSPRELRKTDTQYF,TGTGCCAGCTCACCGCGGGAATTGCGGAAGACAGATACGCAGTATTTT
NA,NA,TRBV29-1,TRBJ2-1,12,CSVTRPPHEQFF,TGCAGCGTGACCCGCCCCCCCCATGAGCAGTTCTTC
NA,many,TRBV29-1,TRBJ1-2,13,CSVVGGIAGGYTF,TGCAGCGTTGTAGGAGGGATAGCGGGGGGCTACACCTTC
NA,NA,TRBV7-9,TRBJ1-4,14,CAGSLGVTNEKLFF,TGTGCCGGCAGCCTAGGGGTAACTAATGAAAAACTGTTTTTT